This T cell receptor (beta chain) appears in the sequencing data of a study of T-cell reconstitution after alpha-beta-depleted transplantation in children. Preparation of the TCRbeta library involved a method that used unique molecular identifiers. TCRdb recomputed calls from the PCR reads with MiXCR, one row per CDR3 protein. This sample has roughly 220,000 distinct CDR3 sequences, with around 8.9% found just once. Trimming took off 3 bases at V and 1 base at J, with 10 bases between the two ends. The CDR3 sequence is 14 residues long. Germline loops: CDR1 SGHRS, CDR2 YFSETQ. This chain joins TRBV5-1 and TRBJ1-1, with unresolved D. The TCR was taken from a human donor who donated a stem cell graft to a child with SCID. The input for sequencing was PBMCs from the stem cell graft donor, taken from the stem cell graft. The CDR3 loop reads CASSSEWGNTEAFF. In DNA form, the CDR3 reads TGCGCCAGCAGCTCGGAATGGGGGAACACTGAAGCTTTCTTT.